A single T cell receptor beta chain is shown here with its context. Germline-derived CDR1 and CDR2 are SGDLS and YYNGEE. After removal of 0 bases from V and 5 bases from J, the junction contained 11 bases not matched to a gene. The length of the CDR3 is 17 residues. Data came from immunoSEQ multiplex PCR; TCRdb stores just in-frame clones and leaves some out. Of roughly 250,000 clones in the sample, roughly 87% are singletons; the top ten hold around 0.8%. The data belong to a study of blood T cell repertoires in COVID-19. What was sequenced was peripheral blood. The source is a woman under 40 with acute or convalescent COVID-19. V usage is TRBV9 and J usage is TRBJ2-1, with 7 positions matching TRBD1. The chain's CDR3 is CASSVEIKMGQNNEQFF. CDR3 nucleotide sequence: TGTGCCAGCAGCGTAGAGATAAAGATGGGACAGAACAATGAGCAGTTCTTC.